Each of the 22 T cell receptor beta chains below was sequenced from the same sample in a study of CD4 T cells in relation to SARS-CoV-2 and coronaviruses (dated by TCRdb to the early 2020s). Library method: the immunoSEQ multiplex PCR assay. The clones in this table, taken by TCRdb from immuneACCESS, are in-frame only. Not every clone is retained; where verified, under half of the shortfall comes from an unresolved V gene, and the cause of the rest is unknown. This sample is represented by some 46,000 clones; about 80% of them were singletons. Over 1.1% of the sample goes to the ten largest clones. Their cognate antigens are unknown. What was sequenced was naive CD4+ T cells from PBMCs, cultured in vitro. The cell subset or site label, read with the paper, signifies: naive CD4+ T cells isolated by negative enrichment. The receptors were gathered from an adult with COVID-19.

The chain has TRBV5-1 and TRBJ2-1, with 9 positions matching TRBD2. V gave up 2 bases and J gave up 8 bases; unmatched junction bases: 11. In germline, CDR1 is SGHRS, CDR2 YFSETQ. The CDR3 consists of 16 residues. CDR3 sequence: CASSFGASGISDEQFF. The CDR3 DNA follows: TGCGCCAGCAGCTTCGGTGCTAGCGGGATTTCTGATGAGCAGTTCTTC. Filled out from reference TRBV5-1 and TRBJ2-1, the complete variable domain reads KAGVTQTPRYLIKTRGQQVTLSCSPISGHRSVSWYQQTPGQGLQFLFEYFSETQRNKGNFPGRFSGRQFSNSRSEMNVSTLELGDSALYLCASSFGASGISDEQFFGPGTRLTVL.

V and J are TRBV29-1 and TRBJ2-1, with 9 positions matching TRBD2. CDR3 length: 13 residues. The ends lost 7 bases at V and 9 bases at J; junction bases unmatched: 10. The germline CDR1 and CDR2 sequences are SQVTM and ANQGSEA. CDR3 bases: TGCAGCGGAGCGGGACTAGCAGTCGGTGAGCAGTTCTTC. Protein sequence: CSGAGLAVGEQFF.

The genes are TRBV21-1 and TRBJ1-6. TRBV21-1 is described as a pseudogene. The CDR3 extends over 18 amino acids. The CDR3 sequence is CASSKSLGGTLNNSPLHF. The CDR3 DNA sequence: TGTGCCAGCAGCAAAAGCTTAGGAGGGACCCTTAATAATTCACCCCTCCACTTT.

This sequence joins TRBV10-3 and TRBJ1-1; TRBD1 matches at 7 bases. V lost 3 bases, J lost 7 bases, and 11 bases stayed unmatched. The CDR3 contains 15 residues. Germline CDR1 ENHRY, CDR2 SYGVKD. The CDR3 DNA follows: TGTGCCATCAGTGACTCGAGGGACAGACCGCATGAAGCTTTCTTT. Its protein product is CAISDSRDRPHEAFF.

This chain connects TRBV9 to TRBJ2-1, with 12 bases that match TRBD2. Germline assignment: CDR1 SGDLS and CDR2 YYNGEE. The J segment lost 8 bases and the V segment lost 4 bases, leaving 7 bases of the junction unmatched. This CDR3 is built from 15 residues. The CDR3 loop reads CASSQTSGSVYEQFF. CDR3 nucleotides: TGTGCCAGCAGCCAGACTAGCGGGAGTGTCTATGAGCAGTTCTTC.

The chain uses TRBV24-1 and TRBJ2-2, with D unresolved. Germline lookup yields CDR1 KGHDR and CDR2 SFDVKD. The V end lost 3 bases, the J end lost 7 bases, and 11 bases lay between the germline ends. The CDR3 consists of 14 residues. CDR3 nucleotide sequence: TGTGCCACCAGTGATGTTACCAGTGACGGGGAGCTGTTTTTT. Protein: CATSDVTSDGELFF.

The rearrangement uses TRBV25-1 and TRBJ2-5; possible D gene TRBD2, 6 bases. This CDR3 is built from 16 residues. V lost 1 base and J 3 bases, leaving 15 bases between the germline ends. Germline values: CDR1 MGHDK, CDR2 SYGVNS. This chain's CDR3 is CASSESGGGKEETQYF. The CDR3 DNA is TGTGCCAGCAGTGAATCTGGGGGAGGTAAAGAAGAGACCCAGTACTTC.

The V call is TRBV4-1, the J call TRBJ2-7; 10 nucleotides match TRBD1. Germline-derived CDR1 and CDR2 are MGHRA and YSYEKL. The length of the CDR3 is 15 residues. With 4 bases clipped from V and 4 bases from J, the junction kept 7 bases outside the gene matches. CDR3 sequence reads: CASSPAGTGAYEQYF. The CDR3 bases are TGCGCCAGCAGCCCTGCCGGGACAGGGGCTTACGAGCAGTACTTC.

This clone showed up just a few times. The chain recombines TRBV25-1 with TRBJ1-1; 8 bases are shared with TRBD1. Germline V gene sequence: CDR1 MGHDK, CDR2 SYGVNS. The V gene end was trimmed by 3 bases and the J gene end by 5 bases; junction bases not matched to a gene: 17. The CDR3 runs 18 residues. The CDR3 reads CASSESHRDRIRGTEAFF. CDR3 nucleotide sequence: TGTGCCAGCAGTGAGTCGCACCGGGACAGGATTAGAGGAACTGAAGCTTTCTTT.

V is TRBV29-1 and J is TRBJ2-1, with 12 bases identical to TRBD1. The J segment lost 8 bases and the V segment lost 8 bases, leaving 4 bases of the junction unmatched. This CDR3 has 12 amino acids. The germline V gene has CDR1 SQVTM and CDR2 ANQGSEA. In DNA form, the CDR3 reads TGCAGCTCCGGGACAGGGGGCTATGAGCAGTTCTTC. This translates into CSSGTGGYEQFF.

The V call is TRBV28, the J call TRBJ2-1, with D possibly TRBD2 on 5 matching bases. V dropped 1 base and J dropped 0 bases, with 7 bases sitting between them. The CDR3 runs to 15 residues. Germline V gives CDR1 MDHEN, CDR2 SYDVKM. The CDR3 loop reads CASSLSRDSYNEQFF. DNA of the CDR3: TGTGCCAGCAGTTTATCACGGGACTCCTACAATGAGCAGTTCTTC.

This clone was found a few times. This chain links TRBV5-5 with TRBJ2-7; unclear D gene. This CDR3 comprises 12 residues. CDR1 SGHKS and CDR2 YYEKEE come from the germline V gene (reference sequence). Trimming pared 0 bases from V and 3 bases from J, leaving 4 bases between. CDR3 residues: CASSLGGYEQYF. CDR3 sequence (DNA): TGTGCCAGCAGCTTGGGAGGCTACGAGCAGTACTTC.

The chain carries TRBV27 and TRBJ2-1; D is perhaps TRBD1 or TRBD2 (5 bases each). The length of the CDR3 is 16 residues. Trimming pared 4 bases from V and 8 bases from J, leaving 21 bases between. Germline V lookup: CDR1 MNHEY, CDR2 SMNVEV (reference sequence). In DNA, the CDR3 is TGTGCCAGCAGTTATAACCCGGGACCGATTAACCATGAGCAGTTCTTC. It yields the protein CASSYNPGPINHEQFF.

CDR3 region: CASSRIGGSPGELFF. The DNA for the CDR3 is TGTGCCAGCAGCCGGATTGGCGGGAGTCCCGGGGAGCTGTTTTTT. The J gene is TRBJ2-2, the V gene TRBV4-2; 7 positions agree with TRBD2. Germline-derived CDR1 and CDR2 are LGHNA and YNFKEQ. This CDR3 contains 15 residues. With V trimmed by 4 bases and J by 6 bases, 8 bases remained unmatched.

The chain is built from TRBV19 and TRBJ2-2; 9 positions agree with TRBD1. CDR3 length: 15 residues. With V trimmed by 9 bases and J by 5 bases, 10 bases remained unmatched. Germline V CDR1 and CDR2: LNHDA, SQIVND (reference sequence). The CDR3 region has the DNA TGTGCCAGCCGGACCGGGACAGGGAAAACCGGGGAGCTGTTTTTT. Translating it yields CASRTGTGKTGELFF.

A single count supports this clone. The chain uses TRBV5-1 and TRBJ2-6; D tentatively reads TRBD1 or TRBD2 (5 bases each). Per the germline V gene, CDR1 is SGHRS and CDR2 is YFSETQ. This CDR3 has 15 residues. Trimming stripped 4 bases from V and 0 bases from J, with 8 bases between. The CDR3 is CASSEGRSGANVLTF. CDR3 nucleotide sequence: TGCGCCAGCAGCGAGGGGCGCTCTGGGGCCAACGTCCTGACTTTC.

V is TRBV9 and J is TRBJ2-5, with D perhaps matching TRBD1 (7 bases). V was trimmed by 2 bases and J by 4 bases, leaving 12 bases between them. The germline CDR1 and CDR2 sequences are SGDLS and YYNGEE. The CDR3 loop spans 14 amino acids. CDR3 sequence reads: CASSVSQGGETQYF. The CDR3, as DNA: TGTGCCAGCAGCGTGTCCCAGGGGGGAGAGACCCAGTACTTC.

CDR3 coding DNA: TGTGCCAGCAGCCAAGAAAGGGTAGTTGAGCAGTTCTTC. It codes for CASSQERVVEQFF. The chain combines TRBV3-1 (or the pseudogene TRBV3-2) with TRBJ2-1; no clear D. V gave up 0 bases and J gave up 9 bases, with 9 bases separating them. The length of the CDR3 is 13 residues. Germline V CDR1 and CDR2: LGHDT, YNNKEL (reference sequence).

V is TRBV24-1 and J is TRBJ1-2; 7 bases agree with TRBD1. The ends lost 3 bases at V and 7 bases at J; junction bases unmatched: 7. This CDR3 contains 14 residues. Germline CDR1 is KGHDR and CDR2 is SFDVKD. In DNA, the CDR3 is TGTGCCACCAGTGATCCCGGACAGGAGATTGGCTACACCTTC. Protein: CATSDPGQEIGYTF.

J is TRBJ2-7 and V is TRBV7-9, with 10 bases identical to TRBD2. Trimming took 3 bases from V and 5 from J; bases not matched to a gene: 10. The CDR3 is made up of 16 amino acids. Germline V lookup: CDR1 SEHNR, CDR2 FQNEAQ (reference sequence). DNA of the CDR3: TGTGCCAGCAGCTTCCTCAACCTAGCGGGAGCTGACGAGCAGTACTTC. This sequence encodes CASSFLNLAGADEQYF.

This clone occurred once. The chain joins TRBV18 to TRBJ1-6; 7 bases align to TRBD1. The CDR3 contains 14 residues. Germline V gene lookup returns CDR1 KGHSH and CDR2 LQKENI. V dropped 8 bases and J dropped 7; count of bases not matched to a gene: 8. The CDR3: CASGGGGGNSPLHF. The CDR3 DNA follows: TGTGCCAGCGGTGGAGGAGGGGGCAATTCACCCCTCCACTTT.

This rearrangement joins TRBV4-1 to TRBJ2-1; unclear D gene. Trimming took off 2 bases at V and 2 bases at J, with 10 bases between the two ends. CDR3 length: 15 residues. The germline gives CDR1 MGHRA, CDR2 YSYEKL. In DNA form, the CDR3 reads TGCGCCAGCAGCCAACCTGGAGTGGCCTACAATGAGCAGTTCTTC. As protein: CASSQPGVAYNEQFF.